These 11 T cell receptor beta chains came from one sample sequenced in a study of T cell responses to AZD1222 COVID-19 vaccine. TCRdb's table, derived via immunoSEQ multiplex PCR, lists solely in-frame clones and lacks some. The sample has 180,000 or so clones; 94% are singletons. Sequencing was performed on peripheral blood, taken on day 0 of AZD1222 vaccination. The receptors here all came from an adult in good health.

The chain carries TRBV3-1 (or the pseudogene TRBV3-2) and TRBJ2-1; 12 nucleotides line up with TRBD2. The germline CDR1 and CDR2 sequences are LGHDT and YNNKEL (reference sequence). This CDR3 is 18 amino acids long. J gave up 6 bases and V 0 bases, and 9 bases lay outside the gene matches. The CDR3 DNA reads as TGTGCCAGCAGCCAAGATGGAAGTACTAGCGGGAGGCCCAATGAGCAGTTCTTC. It codes for CASSQDGSTSGRPNEQFF.

The genes are TRBV3-1 (or the pseudogene TRBV3-2) and TRBJ1-2; D is unresolved. The CDR3 is 14 residues long. Looked up from germline, CDR1 is LGHDT and CDR2 is YNNKEL (reference sequence). Trimming shortened V by 4 bases and J by 8 bases, and 17 bases separated the two germline ends. In nucleotides, the CDR3 is TGTGCCAGCAGCCCCAAGGGTCTGGTATTAGGCTACACCTTC. Amino acid sequence: CASSPKGLVLGYTF.

The chain joins TRBV29-1 to TRBJ1-1; tentative D call: TRBD1 (5 bases). Trimming removed 4 bases at V and 4 bases at J, with 7 bases between. Looked up from germline, CDR1 is SQVTM and CDR2 is ANQGSEA. The CDR3 spans 11 residues. CDR3 sequence: CSVVRATEAFF. CDR3 nucleotides: TGCAGCGTTGTCAGGGCCACTGAAGCTTTCTTT.

The CDR3 reads CASSPTSGEYNEQFF. The DNA for the CDR3 is TGTGCCAGCAGCCCCACCAGCGGGGAGTACAATGAGCAGTTCTTC. This chain uses TRBV2 with TRBJ2-1; 7 positions agree with TRBD2. With 6 bases clipped from V and 4 bases from J, the junction kept 9 bases outside the gene matches. Germline assignment: CDR1 SNHLY and CDR2 FYNNEI. This CDR3 has 15 residues.

The chain joins TRBV4-2 to TRBJ2-2; D might be TRBD1 (5 bases). The CDR3 totals 15 residues. The V gene's germline CDR1 is LGHNA and CDR2 YNFKEQ. V was shortened by 3 bases and J by 4 bases, with 12 bases between the two germline ends. CDR3 DNA sequence: TGTGCCAGCAGCCAGAGACAGTCCGGCACCGGGGAGCTGTTTTTT. Encoded protein: CASSQRQSGTGELFF.

This chain links TRBV18 with TRBJ1-5; D is ambiguous. Germline CDR1 is KGHSH and CDR2 is LQKENI. The CDR3 consists of 13 residues. Between the trimmed V and J ends, which lost 8 bases and 6 bases, there was a span of 14 bases. CDR3 sequence: CASASGRAQPQHF. CDR3 in DNA: TGTGCCAGCGCCTCCGGTAGGGCTCAGCCCCAGCATTTT. The whole variable domain, remainder taken from reference TRBV18 and TRBJ1-5, is NAGVMQNPRHLVRRRGQEARLRCSPMKGHSHVYWYRQLPEEGLKFMVYLQKENIIDESGMPKERFSAEFPKEGPSILRIQQVVRGDSAAYFCASASGRAQPQHFGDGTRLSIL.

The chain combines TRBV9 with TRBJ1-2, with 7 bases matching TRBD1. V shed 3 bases, J shed 4 bases, and the junction held 3 bases outside the gene matches. The CDR3 runs 13 residues. The V gene's germline CDR1 is SGDLS and CDR2 YYNGEE. CDR3 sequence (DNA): TGTGCCAGCAGCGGGAGGGGGCCCTATGGCTACACCTTC. Amino acids: CASSGRGPYGYTF. The full variable domain, rest sourced from reference TRBV9 and TRBJ1-2, is DSGVTQTPKHLITATGQRVTLRCSPRSGDLSVYWYQQSLDQGLQFLIQYYNGEERAKGNILERFSAQQFPDLHSELNLSSLELGDSALYFCASSGRGPYGYTFGSGTRLTVV.

The V call is TRBV3-1 (or the pseudogene TRBV3-2), the J call TRBJ1-1; no reliable D call. Germline CDR1 reads LGHDT; CDR2 reads YNNKEL (reference sequence). Trimming shortened V by 1 base and J by 1 base, and 10 bases separated the two germline ends. This CDR3 comprises 15 residues. The CDR3 protein is CASSQGVSRNTEAFF. CDR3 bases: TGTGCCAGCAGCCAAGGTGTCAGCCGGAACACTGAAGCTTTCTTT.

On this clone: The identical CDR3 is also encoded by other nucleotide sequences in the sample. The V and J genes are TRBV28 and TRBJ2-7; D remains ambiguous. Germline V gene sequence: CDR1 MDHEN, CDR2 SYDVKM. Between the trimmed V and J ends, which lost 2 bases and 7 bases, there was a span of 6 bases. The length of the CDR3 is 11 residues. The CDR3 spells CASSLGREQYF. CDR3 DNA sequence: TGTGCCAGCAGTTTAGGTCGGGAGCAGTACTTC.

V and J are TRBV28 and TRBJ2-5, with TRBD1 as a possible D gene (6 bases). V lost 11 bases and J 4 bases, leaving 14 bases between the germline ends. Germline V CDR1 and CDR2: MDHEN, SYDVKM. This CDR3 is 12 amino acids long. The CDR3 DNA reads as TGTGCCGGAAAGGGGGTTGGAGAGACCCAGTACTTC. Its translation: CAGKGVGETQYF.

The V call is TRBV5-1, the J call TRBJ2-2, with unresolved D. Germline CDR1 is SGHRS and CDR2 is YFSETQ. The CDR3 is 16 residues long. V was clipped by 0 bases and J by 1 base, with 10 bases between them. The CDR3 sequence is CASSLVLRQNTGELFF. The CDR3 nucleotides are TGCGCCAGCAGCTTGGTCTTGAGACAGAACACCGGGGAGCTGTTTTTT. Together with reference TRBV5-1 and TRBJ2-2, the CDR3 gives the full variable domain: KAGVTQTPRYLIKTRGQQVTLSCSPISGHRSVSWYQQTPGQGLQFLFEYFSETQRNKGNFPGRFSGRQFSNSRSEMNVSTLELGDSALYLCASSLVLRQNTGELFFGEGSRLTVL.